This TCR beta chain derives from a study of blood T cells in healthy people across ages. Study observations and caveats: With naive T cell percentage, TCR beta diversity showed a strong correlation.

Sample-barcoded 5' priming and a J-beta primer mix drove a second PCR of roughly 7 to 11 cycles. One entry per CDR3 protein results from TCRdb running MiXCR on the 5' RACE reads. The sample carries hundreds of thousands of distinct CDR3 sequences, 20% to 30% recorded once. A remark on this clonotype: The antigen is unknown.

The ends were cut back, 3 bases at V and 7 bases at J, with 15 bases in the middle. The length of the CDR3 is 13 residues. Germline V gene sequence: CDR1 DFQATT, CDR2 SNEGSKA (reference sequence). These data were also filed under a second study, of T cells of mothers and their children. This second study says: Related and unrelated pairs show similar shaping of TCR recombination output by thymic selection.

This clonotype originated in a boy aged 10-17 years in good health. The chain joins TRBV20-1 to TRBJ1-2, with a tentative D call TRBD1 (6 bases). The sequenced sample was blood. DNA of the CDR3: TGCAGTGCTAGGAGGGACGGGGGCTTTGGCTACACCTTC. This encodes CSARRDGGFGYTF.